Below are 5 T cell receptor beta chains sequenced from a single sample in a study of glioma-infiltrating T cells. Amplification of TCR alpha and beta CDR3 regions from RNA used iRepertoire nested multiplex PCR. TCRdb reanalysed the multiplex PCR reads using MiXCR and keeps one entry per CDR3 protein. In the table there are a few hundred thousand distinct CDR3 sequences, 41% of which are singletons. The sequencing input was glioma tissue, nonneoplastic brain tissue, or PBMCs (not recorded which). The receptors derive from a human donor with low-grade glioma or glioblastoma, undergoing nonglioma brain surgery, or in good health (not recorded which).

The genes are TRBV28 and TRBJ2-7; D is perhaps TRBD1 or TRBD2 (5 bases each). The V and J ends lost 6 bases and 5 bases respectively, with 17 bases between them. The CDR3 loop spans 14 amino acids. Germline V gene sequence: CDR1 MDHEN, CDR2 SYDVKM. As DNA, the CDR3 is TGTGCCAGCAGACCACTCCTCGGGGCCGACGAGCAGTACTTC. Protein product: CASRPLLGADEQYF.

The chain joins TRBV5-6 to TRBJ2-7; D gene unclear. Trimming took 7 bases from V and 4 from J, leaving 6 bases between them. The CDR3 extends over 10 amino acids. CDR1 is SGHDT and CDR2 is YYEEEE in the germline V gene. CDR3 in DNA: TGTGCCAGCCGCTCATACGAGCAGTACTTC. Its translation: CASRSYEQYF.

The chain couples TRBV5-6 to TRBJ2-3, with 8 bases lining up with TRBD1. CDR1 and CDR2 (germline): SGHDT, YYEEEE. The CDR3 covers 15 residues. With V trimmed by 5 bases and J by 4 bases, 9 bases remained unmatched. This chain's CDR3 is CASSGRQGRSDTQYF. The CDR3 nucleotides are TGTGCCAGCAGTGGAAGACAGGGGCGGTCAGATACGCAGTATTTT.

The V gene is TRBV5-4, the J gene TRBJ2-5; TRBD1 matches at 9 bases. The CDR3 length is 16 residues. V lost 0 bases, J lost 5 bases, and 8 bases stayed unmatched. Germline V gene data show CDR1 as SGHNT and CDR2 as YYREEE (reference sequence). The CDR3 bases are TGTGCCAGCAGCTTGGGGGGGACAGGGAGTGTCGAGACCCAGTACTTC. This sequence encodes CASSLGGTGSVETQYF.

This clonotype has at least ten counts. The rearrangement joins TRBV27 to TRBJ2-1, with 8 bases matching TRBD1. CDR3 length equals 12 residues. Germline-derived CDR1 and CDR2 are MNHEY and SMNVEV (reference sequence). The trim removed 5 bases at V and 9 bases at J, leaving 3 bases unmatched. The CDR3 DNA reads as TGTGCCAGCAGTCCGGGACAGGCTGAGCAGTTCTTC. It encodes CASSPGQAEQFF.